This T cell receptor (beta chain) was captured in a study of cytomegalovirus exposure and HLA in healthy donors. Likely unrecorded immune exposures existed in these nominally healthy donors. Regarding this clone: The antigen remains undetermined.

Vbeta (60) and Jbeta (13) primers were used in the PCR. Only in-frame clones appear in the TCRdb table, and some are missing; sequencing was by immunoSEQ multiplex PCR. Of roughly 200,000 clones in the sample, around 80% were seen once. The study's findings and limits: Researchers reported that a few CMV-associated chains were confirmed in vitro as CMV antigen-specific.

V was cut by 1 base and J by 1 base, with 22 bases left in between. The CDR3 totals 19 residues. Per germline, CDR1 SEHNR and CDR2 FQNEAQ (reference sequence). The clonotype comes from a woman aged 40 to 55 in good health and CMV-seronegative. J is TRBJ1-1 and V is TRBV7-9, with TRBD1 as a possible D gene (6 bases). Sample: PBMCs. The CDR3 reads CASSLELSWGRTPNTEAFF. In DNA form, the CDR3 reads TGTGCCAGCAGCTTAGAGCTTAGTTGGGGGCGGACTCCGAACACTGAAGCTTTCTTT. Filled out from reference TRBV7-9 and TRBJ1-1, the complete variable domain reads DTGVSQNPRHKITKRGQNVTFRCDPISEHNRLYWYRQTLGQGPEFLTYFQNEAQLEKSRLLSDRFSAERPKGSFSTLEIQRTEQGDSAMYLCASSLELSWGRTPNTEAFFGQGTRLTVV.